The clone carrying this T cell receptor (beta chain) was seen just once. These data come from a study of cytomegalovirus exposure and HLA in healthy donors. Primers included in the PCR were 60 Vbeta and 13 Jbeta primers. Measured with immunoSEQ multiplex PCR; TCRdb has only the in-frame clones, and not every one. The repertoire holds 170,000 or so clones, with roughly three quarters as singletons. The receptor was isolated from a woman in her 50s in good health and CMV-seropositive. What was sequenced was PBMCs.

CDR3 amino acids: CAAPPRGWGVHFYSGNTIYF. The CDR3 coding sequence is TGTGCCGCTCCTCCCCGAGGGTGGGGGGTGCACTTCTACTCTGGAAACACCATATATTTT. This chain uses TRBV9 with TRBJ1-3; D is possibly TRBD1 (5 bases). This CDR3 has 20 amino acids. Germline CDR1 is SGDLS and CDR2 is YYNGEE. Trimming stripped 10 bases from V and 0 bases from J, with 32 bases between.